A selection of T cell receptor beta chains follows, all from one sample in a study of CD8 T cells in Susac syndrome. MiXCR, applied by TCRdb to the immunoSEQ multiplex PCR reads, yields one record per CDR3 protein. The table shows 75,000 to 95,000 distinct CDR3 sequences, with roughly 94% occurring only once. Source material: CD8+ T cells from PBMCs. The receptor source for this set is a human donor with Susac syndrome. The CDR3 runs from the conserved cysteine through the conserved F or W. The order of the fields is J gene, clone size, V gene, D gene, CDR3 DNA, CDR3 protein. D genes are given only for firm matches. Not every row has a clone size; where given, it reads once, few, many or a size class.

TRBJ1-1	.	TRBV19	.	TGTGCCAGTAGTATTGGGACCGATTACACTGAAGCTTTCTTT	CASSIGTDYTEAFF
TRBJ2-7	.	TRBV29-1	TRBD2	TGCAGCGTTGAGGGACCGGGACTAGCGGTGGGCTACGAGCAGTACTTC	CSVEGPGLAVGYEQYF
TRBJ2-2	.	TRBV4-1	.	TGCGCCAGCAGCCAAGGCCCAGGCAACACCGGGGAGCTGTTTTTT	CASSQGPGNTGELFF
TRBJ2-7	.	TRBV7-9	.	TGTGCCAGCGGGGACGCCGTCCACGAGCAGTACTTC	CASGDAVHEQYF
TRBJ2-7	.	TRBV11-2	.	TGTGCCAGCAGCTTAGCTTCGGGGTCCCTCGAGCAGTACTTC	CASSLASGSLEQYF
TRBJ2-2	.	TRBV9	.	TGTGCCAGCGGAGGGGAAACGGGACAGAGGAACGGGGAGCTGTTTTTT	CASGGETGQRNGELFF
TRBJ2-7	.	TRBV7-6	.	TGTGCCAGCAGCTTAGCGGAGAGGAGCTCCTACGAGCAGTACTTC	CASSLAERSSYEQYF
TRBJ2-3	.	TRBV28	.	TGTGCCAGCAGTCCTTTGGAGGATGCCACAGATACGCAGTATTTT	CASSPLEDATDTQYF
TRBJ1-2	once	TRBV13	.	TGTGCCAGCAGCTTGACCGAGGGGGACTATGGCTACACCTTC	CASSLTEGDYGYTF
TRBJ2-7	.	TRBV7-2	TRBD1	TGTGCCAGCAGCTTAGTGGGACAGGGGGCAAACTACGAGCAGTACTTC	CASSLVGQGANYEQYF
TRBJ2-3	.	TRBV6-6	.	TGTGCCAGCAGCCTACTATCTACGGGAGATACGCAGTATTTT	CASSLLSTGDTQYF
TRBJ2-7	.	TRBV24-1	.	TGTGCCACCAGTGACGGAGCGGGCGAGCAGTACTTC	CATSDGAGEQYF
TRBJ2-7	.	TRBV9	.	TGTGCCAGCAGCGGGCAAACCTACGAGCAGTACTTC	CASSGQTYEQYF
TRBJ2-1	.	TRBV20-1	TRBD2	TGCAGTGCTAGTAGTAGCGGGAGGGCCGATGAGCAGTTCTTC	CSASSSGRADEQFF
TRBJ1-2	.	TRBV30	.	TGTGCCTGGAGTCCCGGACAGCTCTACACCTTC	CAWSPGQLYTF
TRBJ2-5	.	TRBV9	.	TGTGCCAGCAGCGTAGCGGAGACACCGTACCAAGAGACCCAGTACTTC	CASSVAETPYQETQYF
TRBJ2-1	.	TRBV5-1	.	TGCGCCAGCAGCTTGGTAGGCAGGGGGGTCGATGAGCAGTTCTTC	CASSLVGRGVDEQFF
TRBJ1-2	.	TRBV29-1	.	TGCAGCGTTGAGCCGCGGGACTTTGGATATGGCTACACCTTC	CSVEPRDFGYGYTF
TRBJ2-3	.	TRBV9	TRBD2	TGTGCCAGCAGCGACAGCGGGGACGGGGCAGATACGCAGTATTTT	CASSDSGDGADTQYF
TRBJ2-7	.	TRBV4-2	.	TGTGCCAGCAGCCAAGATTGGGGTCCCAGCTCCTACGAGCAGTACTTC	CASSQDWGPSSYEQYF
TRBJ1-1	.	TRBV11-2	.	TGTGCCAGCAGCCCCTTCGAAGCTTTCTTT	CASSPFEAFF
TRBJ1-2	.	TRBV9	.	TGTGCCAGCAGCGCCCTCCCGGTCGACGGCTACACCTTC	CASSALPVDGYTF
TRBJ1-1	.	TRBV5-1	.	TGCGCCAGCAGTTCCCAGGGGAACACTGAAGCTTTCTTT	CASSSQGNTEAFF
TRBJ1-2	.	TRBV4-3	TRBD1	TGCGCCAGCAGCCAAGCGCCGGGACAGCTTAACTATGGCTACACCTTC	CASSQAPGQLNYGYTF
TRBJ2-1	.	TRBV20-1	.	TGCAGTGCTAGAGACCTGGATGACAATGAGCAGTTCTTC	CSARDLDDNEQFF
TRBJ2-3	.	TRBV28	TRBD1	TGTGCCAGCAGTTTATTCCTGGACAGGGGCACAGATACGCAGTATTTT	CASSLFLDRGTDTQYF
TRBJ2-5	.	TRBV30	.	TGTGCCTGGATTTGTCATAGGGACTTC	CAWICHRDF
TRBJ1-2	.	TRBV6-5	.	TGTGCCAGCAGTTACTCGGACGTAGGTGGCTACACCTTC	CASSYSDVGGYTF
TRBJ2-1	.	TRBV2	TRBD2	TGTGCCGACGGGACTAGCGGAACCAATGAGCAGTTCTTC	CADGTSGTNEQFF
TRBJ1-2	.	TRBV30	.	TGTGCCTGGAGAGGGCCCGGGCACGGCTACACCTTC	CAWRGPGHGYTF
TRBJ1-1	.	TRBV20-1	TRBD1	TGCAGTGCTTTCGGGACAGTGAACACTGAAGCTTTCTTT	CSAFGTVNTEAFF
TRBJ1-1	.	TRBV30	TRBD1	TGTGCCTGGAGTCGGACAGGGGGGTGGACTGAAGCTTTCTTT	CAWSRTGGWTEAFF
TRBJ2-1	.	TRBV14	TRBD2	TGTGCCAGCAGCCGGGCCCCTAGCGGGATCTACAATGAGCAGTTCTTC	CASSRAPSGIYNEQFF
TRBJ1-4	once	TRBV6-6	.	TGTGCCAGCAGTTACAGAGCAGATAATGAAAAACTGTTTTTT	CASSYRADNEKLFF
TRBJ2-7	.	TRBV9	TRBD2	TGTGCCAGCAGCGTTAGCGGGAGGGCCAACTACGAGCAGTACTTC	CASSVSGRANYEQYF
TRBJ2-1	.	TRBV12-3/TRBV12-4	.	TGTGCCAGCAACCTGGGAAGACACCCAGCCTACAATGAGCAGTTCTTC	CASNLGRHPAYNEQFF
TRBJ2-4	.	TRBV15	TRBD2	TGTGCCACCAGCAGAGACGGACTAGCGGGAGGAAACATTCAGTACTTC	CATSRDGLAGGNIQYF
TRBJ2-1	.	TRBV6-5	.	TGTGCCAGCAGTTACAGCGGCCCCTCCTACAATGAGCAGTTCTTC	CASSYSGPSYNEQFF
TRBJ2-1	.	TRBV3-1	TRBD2	TGTGCCAGCAGTCCGATAGCGGGTACTACCTACAATGAGCAGTTCTTC	CASSPIAGTTYNEQFF
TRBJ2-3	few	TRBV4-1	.	TGCGCCAGCAGCGGGATGGATACGCAGTATTTT	CASSGMDTQYF
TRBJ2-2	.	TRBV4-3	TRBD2	TGCGCCAGCAGCCAACCCGGACTAGCGGGAGGAATTGGCGGGGAGCTGTTTTTT	CASSQPGLAGGIGGELFF
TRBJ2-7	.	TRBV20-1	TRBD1	TGCAGTGCTAGAGCTTTGGGTCATCTCCGGGACAGTTTCTACGAGCAGTACTTC	CSARALGHLRDSFYEQYF
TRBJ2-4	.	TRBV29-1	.	TGCAGCGTTGAAGATCAGTCCACGGCACTAGCCAAAAACATTCAGTACTTC	CSVEDQSTALAKNIQYF
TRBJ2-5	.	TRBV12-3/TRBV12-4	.	TGTGCCAGCAGTTTAGATGTTGTCCCCAGGGAGACCCAGTACTTC	CASSLDVVPRETQYF
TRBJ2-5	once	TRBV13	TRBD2	TGTGCCAGCAGCAGAGAGCGGGAGGGGGGGACCCAGTACTTC	CASSREREGGTQYF
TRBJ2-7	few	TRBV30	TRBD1	TGTGCCTGGAGTCCGGGACAGGGGGACTACGAGCAGTACTTC	CAWSPGQGDYEQYF
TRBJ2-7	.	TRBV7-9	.	TGTGCCAGCAGCTTAAAGGGGGACTATCCCTACGAGCAGTACTTC	CASSLKGDYPYEQYF
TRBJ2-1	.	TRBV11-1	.	TGTGCCAGCAGTCAATCTCGGAGGGCCGGTTACAATGAGCAGTTCTTC	CASSQSRRAGYNEQFF
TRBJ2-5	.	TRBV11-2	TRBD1	TGTGCCAGCAGCCCAGGACAGGACGAGTACTTC	CASSPGQDEYF
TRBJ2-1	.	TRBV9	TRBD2	TGTGCCAGCAGCGTAGAGGGGGGACTAGCGGGAATCAGCTCCTACAATGAGCAGTTCTTC	CASSVEGGLAGISSYNEQFF
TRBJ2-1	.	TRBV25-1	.	TGTGCCAGCAGTGAAGAACTACCCAATGAGCAGTTCTTC	CASSEELPNEQFF
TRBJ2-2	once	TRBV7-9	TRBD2	TGTGCCAGCAGCTCGGGAGCGGGAGGGCCTACGAACACCGGGGAGCTGTTTTTT	CASSSGAGGPTNTGELFF
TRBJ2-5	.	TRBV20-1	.	TGCAGTGCCACAAATGACAGCTACCAAGAGACCCAGTACTTC	CSATNDSYQETQYF
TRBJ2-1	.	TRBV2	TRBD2	TGTGCCAGCAGGGGACTAGCGGGACAGTTCTTC	CASRGLAGQFF
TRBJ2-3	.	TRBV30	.	TGTGCCTGGAGTGTGGGGACGGCTAGCACAGATACGCAGTATTTT	CAWSVGTASTDTQYF
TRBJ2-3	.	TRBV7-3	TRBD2	TGTGCCAGCAGCTTAAGTAGCGGGAGGAGAACAGATACGCAGTATTTT	CASSLSSGRRTDTQYF
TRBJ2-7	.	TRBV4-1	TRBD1	TGCGCCAGCAGCCAAGGACAGGGGATCAACGAGCAGTACTTC	CASSQGQGINEQYF
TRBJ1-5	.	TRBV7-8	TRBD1	TGTGCCAGCAGCCCCCCGGGAGGGACAGAGTTCAATTTT	CASSPPGGTEFNF
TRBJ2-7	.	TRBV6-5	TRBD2	TGTGCCAGCAGTTACTCAAAGCTAGCGGGAGGCTACGAGCAGTACTTC	CASSYSKLAGGYEQYF